Below, one TCR beta chain is given with its context. Antigen: not known. J lost 5 bases, V lost 4 bases, and 9 bases had no gene match. The germline CDR1 and CDR2 sequences are MNHEY and SMNVEV (reference sequence). CDR3 size: 17 residues. The sample comes from a study of post-analysis software for immune sequencing data. Unique molecular identifiers were carried by the TCR beta cDNA libraries. TCRdb fed the PCR reads into MiXCR, producing one record per CDR3 protein. The data contain 820,000 or so distinct CDR3 sequences, around 53% of them singletons. Study-wide findings and caveats: TRBV segments more frequent in patients than in controls numbered about 5 and included TRBV5-6, TRBV5-1 and TRBV20-1.

The chain is built from TRBV27 and TRBJ2-1; 12 nucleotides align to TRBD2. Sequenced input: blood. This TCR came from a girl between 10 and 17 years old with multiple sclerosis. In nucleotides, the CDR3 is TGTGCCAGCAGTTCGACTAGCGGGAGACCTTCCGACAATGAGCAGTTCTTC. Translated, it gives CASSSTSGRPSDNEQFF.